These 28 T cell receptor beta chains came from one sample sequenced in a study of T cell changes during pregnancy in multiple sclerosis. The repertoire was sequenced with immunoSEQ multiplex PCR; TCRdb's copy has only in-frame clones and lacks some. The sample consists of more than 9,000 clones, around nine tenths of them appearing once. This specimen was CD8+ T cells from peripheral blood mononuclear cells, taken in the first trimester of pregnancy. These receptors were collected from a female donor in good health, enrolled as a control in a pregnancy study.

J is TRBJ2-1 and V is TRBV10-3, with 10 positions matching TRBD1. With 6 bases clipped from V and 0 bases from J, the junction kept 11 bases outside the gene matches. This CDR3 has 18 residues. The germline CDR1 and CDR2 sequences are ENHRY and SYGVKD. CDR3 loop: CAIRTGQGGLSSYNEQFF. The DNA of the CDR3 is TGTGCCATCAGGACCGGACAGGGGGGCTTAAGCTCCTACAATGAGCAGTTCTTC.

The chain has TRBV6-5 and TRBJ2-3; 8 nucleotides align to TRBD2. V lost 2 bases and J lost 1; bases outside the gene matches: 2. The CDR3 is 15 amino acids. CDR1 MNHEY and CDR2 SVGAGI come from the germline V gene. Written as DNA, the CDR3 is TGTGCCAGCAGTTACGTGCGGGGGGGCACAGATACGCAGTATTTT. It translates to CASSYVRGGTDTQYF.

The gene calls are TRBV7-9 and TRBJ1-1, with TRBD1 matching 8 bases. The CDR3 runs 14 residues. J was trimmed by 1 base and V by 8 bases; bases with no gene match: 6. The germline V gene has CDR1 SEHNR and CDR2 FQNEAQ (reference sequence). The CDR3 nucleotides are TGTGCCAGCGGAAATGGACAGGGGAACACTGAAGCTTTCTTT. Its translation is CASGNGQGNTEAFF. The variable domain in full, completed from reference TRBV7-9 and TRBJ1-1, reads DTGVSQNPRHKITKRGQNVTFRCDPISEHNRLYWYRQTLGQGPEFLTYFQNEAQLEKSRLLSDRFSAERPKGSFSTLEIQRTEQGDSAMYLCASGNGQGNTEAFFGQGTRLTVV.

The chain uses TRBV21-1 and TRBJ1-1. TRBV21-1 is a documented pseudogene. The CDR3 spans 17 residues. The CDR3 loop reads CASSKGMEGVMGTEAFF. The CDR3, as DNA: TGTGCCAGCAGCAAAGGGATGGAGGGCGTGATGGGGACTGAAGCTTTCTTT.

The V call is TRBV7-6, the J call TRBJ1-5; tentative D call: TRBD1 (5 bases). The CDR3 loop spans 15 amino acids. Germline V lookup: CDR1 SGHVS, CDR2 FNYEAQ. Trimming took 5 bases from V and 3 from J, leaving 14 bases between them. CDR3 DNA sequence: TGTGCCAGCAGCCCTTTTTCGGGGGTCAATCAGCCCCAGCATTTT. This gives the protein CASSPFSGVNQPQHF.

The chain recombines TRBV14 with TRBJ1-2, with TRBD1 matching over 9 bases. With 4 bases clipped from V and 3 bases from J, the junction kept 6 bases outside the gene matches. The CDR3 is made up of 15 amino acids. The germline CDR1 and CDR2 sequences are SGHDN and FVKESK. The CDR3 loop reads CASSPWTGDYYGYTF. CDR3 bases: TGTGCCAGCAGCCCCTGGACAGGGGATTACTATGGCTACACCTTC.

This clone occurred once. This rearrangement joins TRBV6-1 to TRBJ2-3, with TRBD1 identical over 12 bases. Trimming cost V 4 bases and J 6 bases; bases outside gene matches: 8. This CDR3 has 16 residues. CDR1 is MNHNS, CDR2 SASEGT, per germline. Here the CDR3 DNA reads TGTGCCAGCAGTGCCCGCGACGGGACAGGGGGCGATACGCAGTATTTT. Protein sequence: CASSARDGTGGDTQYF.

Written as DNA, the CDR3 is TGTGCTCACACCGGACAGGGGAACACCGGGGAGCTGTTTTTT. Protein sequence: CAHTGQGNTGELFF. The V gene is TRBV30, the J gene TRBJ2-2, with 8 nucleotides matching TRBD1. CDR1 is GTSNPN and CDR2 is SVGIG in the germline V gene (reference sequence). The CDR3 consists of 14 residues.

The gene calls are TRBV5-4 and TRBJ2-3; possible D gene TRBD1, 6 bases. V was pared by 6 bases and J by 5 bases, with 19 bases between. Germline V gene lookup returns CDR1 SGHNT and CDR2 YYREEE (reference sequence). The CDR3 sequence is 15 residues long. This CDR3 reads CASTRMGANQDTQYF. CDR3 bases: TGTGCCAGCACCCGAATGGGGGCCAATCAAGATACGCAGTATTTT.

The chain links TRBV19 to TRBJ2-7; 10 bases agree with TRBD1. The CDR3 is made up of 16 amino acids. Germline V lookup: CDR1 LNHDA, CDR2 SQIVND (reference sequence). J lost 4 bases, V lost 3 bases, and 9 bases had no gene match. As DNA, the CDR3 is TGTGCCAGTAGTATCGGGACAGGGGACCCCCTATACGAGCAGTACTTC. It is translated as CASSIGTGDPLYEQYF. The full variable domain, completed using reference TRBV19 and TRBJ2-7, is DGGITQSPKYLFRKEGQNVTLSCEQNLNHDAMYWYRQDPGQGLRLIYYSQIVNDFQKGDIAEGYSVSREKKESFPLTVTSAQKNPTAFYLCASSIGTGDPLYEQYFGPGTRLTVT.

The chain is built from TRBV4-1 and TRBJ2-1; TRBD2 agrees at 14 bases. CDR1 is MGHRA and CDR2 is YSYEKL in the germline V gene. V shed 1 base and J 7 bases; nucleotides not matched to a gene: 6. This CDR3 contains 17 residues. In DNA, the CDR3 is TGCGCCAGCAGCCAAGGCGGGACTAGCGGGGGTGGAAATGAGCAGTTCTTC. It translates to CASSQGGTSGGGNEQFF.

V and J are TRBV9 and TRBJ1-6; no reliable D call. The germline CDR1 and CDR2 sequences are SGDLS and YYNGEE. V gave up 0 bases and J gave up 1 base, with 5 bases separating them. There are 15 residues in the CDR3. The CDR3 reads CASSVGRSYNSPLHF. CDR3 bases: TGTGCCAGCAGCGTAGGGCGGTCCTATAATTCACCCCTCCACTTT.

The chain uses TRBV27 and TRBJ2-7; perhaps TRBD1 as D (6 bases). Trimming removed 4 bases from V and 2 bases from J, with 12 bases in between. Germline lookup yields CDR1 MNHEY and CDR2 SMNVEV (reference sequence). The CDR3 has 14 amino acids. The CDR3 sequence: CASSSLDRTYEQYF. For the CDR3, the DNA is TGTGCCAGCAGTTCCCTCGACAGGACCTACGAGCAGTACTTC.

V is TRBV4-3 and J is TRBJ2-3, with a tentative D call TRBD2 (7 bases). This CDR3 spans 19 amino acids. The germline V gene encodes CDR1 LGHNA and CDR2 YSLEER. The germline V and J ends were trimmed by 2 bases and 5 bases, with 26 bases remaining between them. The CDR3 spells CASSQSSTGRGRDVDTQYF. The CDR3 region has the DNA TGCGCCAGCAGCCAATCCTCCACAGGGCGGGGGAGAGATGTAGATACGCAGTATTTT.

The chain is built from TRBV7-9 and TRBJ1-2; 9 bases match TRBD1. The CDR3 has 15 amino acids. Germline trimming cut 0 bases from V and 6 bases from J; bases unmatched to any gene: 5. Germline V gene sequence: CDR1 SEHNR, CDR2 FQNEAQ (reference sequence). The CDR3 reads CASSLARTGGDGYTF. DNA for the CDR3: TGTGCCAGCAGCTTAGCCCGCACAGGGGGCGATGGCTACACCTTC.

This chain joins TRBV7-6 and TRBJ1-3; 7 bases match TRBD1. With V trimmed by 4 bases and J by 0 bases, 6 bases remained unmatched. In germline, CDR1 is SGHVS, CDR2 FNYEAQ. The CDR3 contains 16 residues. This chain's CDR3 is CASSSPGQLSGNTIYF. DNA for the CDR3: TGTGCCAGCAGCTCACCGGGACAGCTCTCTGGAAACACCATATATTTT.

The chain links TRBV11-2 to TRBJ2-7; possibly TRBD2 for D (5 bases). The CDR3 totals 15 residues. Trimming cost V 1 base and J 0 bases, with 10 bases left between them. The germline gives CDR1 SGHAT, CDR2 FQNNGV. CDR3 sequence: CASSLAPGSSYEQYF. The CDR3 coding sequence is TGTGCCAGCAGCTTAGCGCCGGGGAGCTCCTACGAGCAGTACTTC.

The chain combines TRBV9 with TRBJ1-2; D not resolved. Trimming shortened V by 0 bases and J by 5 bases, and 11 bases separated the two germline ends. CDR1 is SGDLS and CDR2 is YYNGEE in the germline V gene. The CDR3 length is 14 residues. The CDR3 loop is CASSVDQEIYGYTF. CDR3 DNA sequence: TGTGCCAGCAGCGTAGATCAGGAAATATATGGCTACACCTTC.

The rearrangement joins TRBV7-8 to TRBJ2-5; tentatively, D is TRBD1 (5 bases). The CDR3 runs to 14 residues. V was cut by 0 bases and J by 4 bases, with 9 bases left in between. Germline V gene sequence: CDR1 SGHVS, CDR2 FQNEAQ. CDR3 bases: TGTGCCAGCAGCTTAGCTACAGGAGTAGAGACCCAGTACTTC. Translating it yields CASSLATGVETQYF.

The chain couples TRBV27 to TRBJ1-5, with D possibly matching TRBD1 (5 bases). The germline V gene has CDR1 MNHEY and CDR2 SMNVEV (reference sequence). The CDR3 is 12 residues long. V lost 10 bases and J 5 bases, leaving 12 bases between the germline ends. CDR3 in amino acids: CATRRGDQPQHF. In DNA form, the CDR3 reads TGTGCCACACGTAGGGGCGATCAGCCCCAGCATTTT.

This rearrangement joins TRBV6-1 to TRBJ2-5; D not certain. Germline V CDR1 and CDR2: MNHNS, SASEGT. The CDR3 is 10 residues long. The V end lost 4 bases, the J end lost 9 bases, and 6 bases lay between the germline ends. CDR3 amino acids: CASSVHPQYF. Here the CDR3 DNA reads TGTGCCAGCAGTGTTCATCCCCAGTACTTC.

This clone was detected once. CDR3 nucleotides: TGTGCCAGCAGCGTAGACGGGGGGTTGAACAATGAGCAGTTCTTC. Its protein product is CASSVDGGLNNEQFF. This rearrangement joins TRBV9 to TRBJ2-1, with 7 bases matching TRBD2. The CDR3 is made up of 15 amino acids. Germline trimming cut 0 bases from V and 5 bases from J; bases unmatched to any gene: 5. Germline V gives CDR1 SGDLS, CDR2 YYNGEE.

The rearrangement uses TRBV7-9 and TRBJ2-7; D gene uncertain. Germline V gene data show CDR1 as SEHNR and CDR2 as FQNEAQ (reference sequence). The CDR3 is 12 residues long. The V gene lost 1 base and the J gene lost 5 bases, with 6 bases spanning the gap. CDR3 sequence reads: CASSLENNEQYF. The CDR3 nucleotides read TGTGCCAGCAGCTTAGAAAACAACGAGCAGTACTTC.

This chain links TRBV7-9 with TRBJ1-2; a weak D match, TRBD1 (5 bases). The V end was cut by 5 bases, the J end by 6 bases, with 10 bases between. CDR1 is SEHNR, CDR2 FQNEAQ, per germline (reference sequence). CDR3 size: 12 residues. DNA for the CDR3: TGTGCCAGCAGCCCCCGGGGGGATGGCTACACCTTC. Its protein is CASSPRGDGYTF.

The rearrangement uses TRBV2 and TRBJ2-7; no clear D. V was clipped by 4 bases and J by 9 bases, with 10 bases between them. The CDR3 spans 11 residues. Per the germline V gene, CDR1 is SNHLY and CDR2 is FYNNEI. For the CDR3, the DNA is TGTGCCAGCAGTGTGGTAGATAGGCAGTACTTC. Residues: CASSVVDRQYF. The full variable domain, rest sourced from reference TRBV2 and TRBJ2-7, is EPEVTQTPSHQVTQMGQEVILRCVPISNHLYFYWYRQILGQKVEFLVSFYNNEISEKSEIFDDQFSVERPDGSNFTLKIRSTKLEDSAMYFCASSVVDRQYFGPGTRLTVT.

This sequence joins TRBV4-1 and TRBJ1-6; the D is unclear. CDR3 size: 17 residues. The germline gives CDR1 MGHRA, CDR2 YSYEKL. V was trimmed by 2 bases and J by 6 bases, leaving 17 bases between them. CDR3 DNA: TGCGCCAGCAGCCAATATAGCCTTTCGGATAGTAATTCACCCCTCCACTTT. This codes for CASSQYSLSDSNSPLHF.

The chain couples TRBV9 to TRBJ1-4; TRBD1 matches 8 bases. The CDR3 has 15 amino acids. The germline V gene encodes CDR1 SGDLS and CDR2 YYNGEE. The V gene end was trimmed by 4 bases and the J gene end by 3 bases; junction bases not matched to a gene: 5. The chain's CDR3 is CASSPWTGPNEKLFF. In DNA form, the CDR3 reads TGTGCCAGCAGCCCTTGGACAGGGCCTAATGAAAAACTGTTTTTT.

J is TRBJ1-1 and V is TRBV14; 10 nucleotides agree with TRBD1. The CDR3 length is 17 residues. Germline-derived CDR1 and CDR2 are SGHDN and FVKESK. V lost 0 bases and J lost 6; bases outside the gene matches: 10. The CDR3 DNA follows: TGTGCCAGCAGCCAAGATCGAATTGGGACAGGGGAGGCTGAAGCTTTCTTT. Translated: CASSQDRIGTGEAEAFF.